This T cell receptor beta chain was profiled in a study of CXCR3-negative and CXCR3-positive naive CD8 T cells. The germline V gene encodes CDR1 SQVTM and CDR2 ANQGSEA. This CDR3 comprises 14 residues. Each TRB cDNA library was prepared by 5' RACE (with UMI labels). TCRdb reanalyzed the 5' RACE reads and collapses them to one entry per CDR3 protein, without DNA. The data show roughly 40,000 distinct CDR3 sequences, and the top ten clones hold roughly 7.7%. Study-wide points: CXCR3 expression dropped partially after cryopreservation, and most assays relied on fresh PBMCs. Similar TRBV-TRBJ usage characterized naive CXCR3-negative and CXCR3-positive cells; memory cells differed. Both naive subsets had comparably high diversity; memory CD8+ cells much lower.

A remark on this clonotype: What it recognizes is unknown.

This TCR was sampled from a human donor in good health. Some clones in this sample may be carry-over from other donors' samples. This chain uses TRBV29-1 with TRBJ2-3; TCRdb's D gene call, TRBD2, goes unchecked for lack of DNA. Sequencing was performed on memory CD8+ T cells from blood. CDR3 sequence: CSVLLGYGLDTQYF.